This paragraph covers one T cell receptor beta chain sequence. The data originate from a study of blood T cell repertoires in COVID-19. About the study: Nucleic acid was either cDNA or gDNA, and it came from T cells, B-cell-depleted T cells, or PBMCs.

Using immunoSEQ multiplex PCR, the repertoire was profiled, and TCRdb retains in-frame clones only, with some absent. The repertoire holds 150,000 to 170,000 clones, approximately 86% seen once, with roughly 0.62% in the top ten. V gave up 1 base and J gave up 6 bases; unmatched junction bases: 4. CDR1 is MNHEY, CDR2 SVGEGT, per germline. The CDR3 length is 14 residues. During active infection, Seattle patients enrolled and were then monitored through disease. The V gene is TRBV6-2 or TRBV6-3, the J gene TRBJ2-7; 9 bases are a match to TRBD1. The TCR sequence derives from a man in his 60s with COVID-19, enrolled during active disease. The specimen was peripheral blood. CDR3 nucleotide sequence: TGTGCCAGCAGTTACTTACAGGGGGCGACCGAGCAGTACTTC. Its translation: CASSYLQGATEQYF.